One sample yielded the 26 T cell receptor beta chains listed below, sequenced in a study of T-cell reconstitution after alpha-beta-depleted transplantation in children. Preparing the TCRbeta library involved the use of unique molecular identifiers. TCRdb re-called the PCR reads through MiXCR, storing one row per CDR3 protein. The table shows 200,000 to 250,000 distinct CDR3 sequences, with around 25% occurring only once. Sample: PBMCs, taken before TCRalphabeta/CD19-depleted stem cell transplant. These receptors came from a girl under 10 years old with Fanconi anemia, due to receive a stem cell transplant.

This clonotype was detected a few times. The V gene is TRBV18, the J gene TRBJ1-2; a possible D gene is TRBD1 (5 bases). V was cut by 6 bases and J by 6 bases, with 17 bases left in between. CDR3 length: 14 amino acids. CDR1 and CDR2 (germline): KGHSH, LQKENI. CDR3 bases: TGTGCCAGCTCGGGCCGAGACAGAGACCATGGCTACACCTTC. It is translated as CASSGRDRDHGYTF.

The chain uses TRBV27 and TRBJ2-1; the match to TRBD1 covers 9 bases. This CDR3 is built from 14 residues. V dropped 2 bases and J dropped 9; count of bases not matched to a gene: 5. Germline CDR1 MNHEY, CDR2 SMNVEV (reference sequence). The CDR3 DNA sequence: TGTGCCAGCAGTTTACCCTCGACAGGGGGTGAGCAGTTCTTC. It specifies CASSLPSTGGEQFF.

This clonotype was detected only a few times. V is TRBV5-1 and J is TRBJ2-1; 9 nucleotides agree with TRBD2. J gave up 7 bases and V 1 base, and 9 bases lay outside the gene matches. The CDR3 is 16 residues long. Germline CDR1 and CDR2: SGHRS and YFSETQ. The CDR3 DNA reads TGCGCCAGCAGCTTGATAGGCAATAGCGGGGGAAATGAGCAGTTCTTC. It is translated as CASSLIGNSGGNEQFF.

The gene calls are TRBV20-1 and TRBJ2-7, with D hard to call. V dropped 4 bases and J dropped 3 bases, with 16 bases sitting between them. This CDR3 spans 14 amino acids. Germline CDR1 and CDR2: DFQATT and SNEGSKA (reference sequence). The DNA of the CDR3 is TGCAGTGCTACGGTCCTAGATAACTACTACGAGCAGTACTTC. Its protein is CSATVLDNYYEQYF.

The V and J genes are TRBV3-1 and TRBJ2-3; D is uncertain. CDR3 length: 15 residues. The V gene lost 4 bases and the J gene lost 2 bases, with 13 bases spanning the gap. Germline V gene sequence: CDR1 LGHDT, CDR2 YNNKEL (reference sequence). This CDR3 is CASSPTWGNTDTQYF. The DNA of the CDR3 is TGTGCCAGCAGCCCCACGTGGGGAAACACAGATACGCAGTATTTT.

CDR3 residues: CASSLPDRGRDYGYTF. The CDR3 coding sequence is TGTGCCAGCAGTTTACCAGACAGGGGTAGGGACTATGGCTACACCTTC. This sequence joins TRBV28 and TRBJ1-2; 8 bases align to TRBD1. CDR1 and CDR2 from the germline V gene are MDHEN and SYDVKM. The CDR3 loop spans 16 amino acids. V trimming: 2 bases; J trimming: 3 bases; junction bases outside the gene matches: 8.

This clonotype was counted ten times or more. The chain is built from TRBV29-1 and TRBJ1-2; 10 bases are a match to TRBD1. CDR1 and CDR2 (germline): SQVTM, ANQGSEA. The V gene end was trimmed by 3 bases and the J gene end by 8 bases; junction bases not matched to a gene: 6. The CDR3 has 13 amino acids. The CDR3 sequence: CSVDFGQGEGYTF. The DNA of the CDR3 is TGCAGCGTTGATTTCGGACAGGGGGAGGGCTACACCTTC.

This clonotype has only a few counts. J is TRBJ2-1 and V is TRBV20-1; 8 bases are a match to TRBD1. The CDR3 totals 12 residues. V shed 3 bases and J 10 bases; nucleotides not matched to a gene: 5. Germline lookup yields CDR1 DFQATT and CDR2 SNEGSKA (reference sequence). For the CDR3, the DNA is TGCAGTGCTAGTCTCAGGGGGCAAGAGCAGTTCTTC. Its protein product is CSASLRGQEQFF.

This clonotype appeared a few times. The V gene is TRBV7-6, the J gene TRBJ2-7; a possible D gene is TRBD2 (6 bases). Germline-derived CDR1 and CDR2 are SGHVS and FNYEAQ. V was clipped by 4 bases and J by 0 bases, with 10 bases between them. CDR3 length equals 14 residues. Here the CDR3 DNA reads TGTGCCAGCAGCTCGGGAGTCTACTCCTACGAGCAGTACTTC. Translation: CASSSGVYSYEQYF.

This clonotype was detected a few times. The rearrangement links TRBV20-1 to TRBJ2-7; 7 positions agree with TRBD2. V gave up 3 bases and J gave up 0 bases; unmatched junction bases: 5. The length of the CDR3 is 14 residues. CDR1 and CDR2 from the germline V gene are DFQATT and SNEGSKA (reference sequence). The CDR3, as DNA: TGCAGTGCTAGCCCGACTAGCCCCTCCTACGAGCAGTACTTC. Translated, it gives CSASPTSPSYEQYF.

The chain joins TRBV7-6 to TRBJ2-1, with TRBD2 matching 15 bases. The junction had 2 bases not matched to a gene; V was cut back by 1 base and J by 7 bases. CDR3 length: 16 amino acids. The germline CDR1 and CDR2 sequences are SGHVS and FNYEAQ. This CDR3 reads CASSLVGTSGRNEQFF. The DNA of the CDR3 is TGTGCCAGCAGCTTAGTTGGGACTAGCGGGAGGAATGAGCAGTTCTTC.

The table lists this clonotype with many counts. CDR3 loop: CSASLAGGNIQYF. The CDR3 nucleotides read TGCAGTGCTAGCCTAGCGGGGGGAAACATTCAGTACTTC. This chain connects TRBV20-1 to TRBJ2-4; TRBD2 matches 11 bases. The junction had 1 base not matched to a gene; V was cut back by 3 bases and J by 6 bases. The germline V gene has CDR1 DFQATT and CDR2 SNEGSKA (reference sequence). CDR3 length: 13 residues.

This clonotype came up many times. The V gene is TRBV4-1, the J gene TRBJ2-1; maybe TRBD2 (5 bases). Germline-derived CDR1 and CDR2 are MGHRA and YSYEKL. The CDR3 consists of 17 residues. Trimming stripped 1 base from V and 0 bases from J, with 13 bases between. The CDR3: CASSQVVALSSYNEQFF. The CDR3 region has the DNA TGCGCCAGCAGCCAAGTGGTAGCGCTTAGCTCCTACAATGAGCAGTTCTTC.

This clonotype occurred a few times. The CDR3 is CASSQRQGVYGYTF. DNA for the CDR3: TGCGCCAGCAGCCAAAGACAGGGGGTCTATGGCTACACCTTC. The gene calls are TRBV5-1 and TRBJ1-2; TRBD1 matches 9 bases. CDR1 is SGHRS, CDR2 YFSETQ, per germline. This CDR3 is built from 14 residues. The trim removed 4 bases at V and 4 bases at J, leaving 5 bases unmatched.

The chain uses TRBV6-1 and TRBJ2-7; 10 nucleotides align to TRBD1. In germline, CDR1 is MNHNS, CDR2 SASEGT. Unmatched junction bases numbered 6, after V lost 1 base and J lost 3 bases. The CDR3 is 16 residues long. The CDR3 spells CASSEVGGDRGYEQYF. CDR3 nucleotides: TGTGCCAGCAGTGAAGTTGGTGGGGACAGGGGCTACGAGCAGTACTTC.

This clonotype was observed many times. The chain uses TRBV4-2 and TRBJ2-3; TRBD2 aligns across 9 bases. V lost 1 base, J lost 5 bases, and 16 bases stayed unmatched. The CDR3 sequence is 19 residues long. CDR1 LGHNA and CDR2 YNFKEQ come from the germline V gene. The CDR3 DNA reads TGTGCCAGCAGCCAAGTGGCCTCCAGGGCGGGAGGGGAAGGAGATACGCAGTATTTT. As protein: CASSQVASRAGGEGDTQYF.

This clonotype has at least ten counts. CDR3 DNA: TGCAGTGCTTCGGGGGGCCGGGCGGCAGATACGCAGTATTTT. Translation gives CSASGGRAADTQYF. The chain has TRBV20-1 and TRBJ2-3, with D maybe TRBD2 (7 bases). Trimming pared 5 bases from V and 4 bases from J, leaving 16 bases between. Germline values: CDR1 DFQATT, CDR2 SNEGSKA (reference sequence). The CDR3 is made up of 14 amino acids.

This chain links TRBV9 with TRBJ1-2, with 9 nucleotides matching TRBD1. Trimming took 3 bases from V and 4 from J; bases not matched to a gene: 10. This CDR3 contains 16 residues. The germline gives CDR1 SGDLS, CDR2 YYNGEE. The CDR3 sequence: CASSAPTGGSGYGYTF. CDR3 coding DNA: TGTGCCAGCAGCGCGCCCACAGGGGGCAGTGGCTATGGCTACACCTTC. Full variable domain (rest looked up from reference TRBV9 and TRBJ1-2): DSGVTQTPKHLITATGQRVTLRCSPRSGDLSVYWYQQSLDQGLQFLIQYYNGEERAKGNILERFSAQQFPDLHSELNLSSLELGDSALYFCASSAPTGGSGYGYTFGSGTRLTVV.

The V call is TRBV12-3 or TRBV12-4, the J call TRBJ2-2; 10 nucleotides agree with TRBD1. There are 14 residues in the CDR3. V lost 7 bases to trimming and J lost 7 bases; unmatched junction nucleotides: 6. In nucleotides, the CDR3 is TGTGCCAGCACCAGACAGGGGGCTGGCGGGGAGCTGTTTTTT. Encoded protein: CASTRQGAGGELFF.

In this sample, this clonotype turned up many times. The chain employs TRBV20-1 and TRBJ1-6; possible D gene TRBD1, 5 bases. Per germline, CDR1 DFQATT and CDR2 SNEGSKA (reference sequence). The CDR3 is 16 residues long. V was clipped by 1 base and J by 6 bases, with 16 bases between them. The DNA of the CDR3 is TGCAGTGCTAGAGCCCGCGGGGGACCGGGTAATTCACCCCTCCACTTT. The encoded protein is CSARARGGPGNSPLHF.

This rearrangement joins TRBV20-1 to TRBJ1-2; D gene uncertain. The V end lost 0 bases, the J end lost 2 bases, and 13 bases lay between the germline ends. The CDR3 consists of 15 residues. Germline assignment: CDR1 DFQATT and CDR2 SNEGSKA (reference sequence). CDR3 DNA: TGCAGTGCTAGAGATCGAGCGATGGTGAACTATGGCTACACCTTC. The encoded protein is CSARDRAMVNYGYTF.

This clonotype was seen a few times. The CDR3 spells CASSTGTEETQYF. CDR3 bases: TGTGCCAGCAGTACTGGGACAGAAGAGACCCAGTACTTC. The J gene is TRBJ2-5, the V gene TRBV6-6; TRBD1 matches 7 bases. The CDR3 sequence is 13 residues long. V gave up 5 bases and J gave up 3 bases; unmatched junction bases: 3. Germline assignment: CDR1 MNHNY and CDR2 SVGAGI (reference sequence).

CDR3 nucleotide sequence: TGTGCCAGCAGCTTGTCCCTCAGGGGTTCGAGACGGGAGCTGTTTTTT. Its protein is CASSLSLRGSRRELFF. The chain uses TRBV11-2 and TRBJ2-2; D is possibly TRBD1 (6 bases). Germline V lookup: CDR1 SGHAT, CDR2 FQNNGV. Trimming removed 3 bases from V and 9 bases from J, with 20 bases in between. The CDR3 has 16 residues.

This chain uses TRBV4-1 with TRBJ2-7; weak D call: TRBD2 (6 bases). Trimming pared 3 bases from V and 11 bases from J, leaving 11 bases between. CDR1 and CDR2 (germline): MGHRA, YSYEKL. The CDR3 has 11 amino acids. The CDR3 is CASSQEGRKYF. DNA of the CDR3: TGCGCCAGCAGCCAGGAGGGCAGGAAGTACTTC.

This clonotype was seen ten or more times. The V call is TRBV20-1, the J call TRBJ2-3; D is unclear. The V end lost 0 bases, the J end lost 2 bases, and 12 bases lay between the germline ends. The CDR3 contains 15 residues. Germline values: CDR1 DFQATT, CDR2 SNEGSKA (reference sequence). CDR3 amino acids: CSARDLSDVTDTQYF. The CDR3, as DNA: TGCAGTGCTAGAGATCTTTCGGACGTCACAGATACGCAGTATTTT.

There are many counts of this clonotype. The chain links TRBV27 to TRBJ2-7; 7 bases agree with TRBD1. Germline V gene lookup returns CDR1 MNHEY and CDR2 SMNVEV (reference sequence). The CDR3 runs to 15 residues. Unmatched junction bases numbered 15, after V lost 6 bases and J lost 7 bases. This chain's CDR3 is CASSLGTAQRREQYF. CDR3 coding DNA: TGTGCCAGCAGCCTCGGGACAGCTCAACGACGGGAGCAGTACTTC.